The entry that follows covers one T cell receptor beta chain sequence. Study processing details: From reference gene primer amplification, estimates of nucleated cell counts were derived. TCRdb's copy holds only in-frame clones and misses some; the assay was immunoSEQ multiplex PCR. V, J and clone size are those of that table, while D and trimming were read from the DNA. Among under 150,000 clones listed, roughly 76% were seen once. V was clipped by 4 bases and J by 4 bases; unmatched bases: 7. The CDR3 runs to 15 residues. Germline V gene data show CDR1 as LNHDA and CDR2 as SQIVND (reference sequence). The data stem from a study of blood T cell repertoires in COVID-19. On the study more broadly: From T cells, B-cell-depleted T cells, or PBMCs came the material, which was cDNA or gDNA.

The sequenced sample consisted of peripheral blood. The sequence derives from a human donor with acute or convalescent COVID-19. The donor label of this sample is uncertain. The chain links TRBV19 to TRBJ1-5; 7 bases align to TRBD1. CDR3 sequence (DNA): TGTGCCAGTAGTACTCACAGGGGAAAGAATCAGCCCCAGCATTTT. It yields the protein CASSTHRGKNQPQHF.